Detailed here is one T cell receptor (beta chain). This entry comes from a study of blood T cell repertoires in COVID-19. Study background: Sites in the United States, Italy and Spain provided acute and convalescent COVID-19 samples. T cells, B-cell-depleted T cells, or PBMCs provided the cDNA or gDNA that served as material.

Methods used by the authors: Reference gene primers were amplified, and this amplification served to estimate nucleated cell counts. Some clones are missing from TCRdb's copy, which holds only in-frame ones; the method was immunoSEQ multiplex PCR. Clone size and V and J calls were adopted from that table, with D and trimming inferred from the DNA. This table holds over 150,000 clones, around 80% found once. The CDR3 spans 14 residues. V was pared by 1 base and J by 2 bases, with 11 bases between. Germline values: CDR1 GTSNPN, CDR2 SVGIG (reference sequence). This chain links TRBV30 with TRBJ1-1; D not certain. Material for sequencing was peripheral blood. The clonotype was recovered from a man aged 55-75 years with acute or convalescent COVID-19. The CDR3 is CAWSGGRGNTEAFF. The CDR3 coding sequence is TGTGCCTGGAGTGGAGGCCGAGGAAACACTGAAGCTTTCTTT.